The present T cell receptor (beta chain) was sequenced within a study of blood T cell repertoires in COVID-19. Study in general: T cells, B-cell-depleted T cells, or PBMCs supplied cDNA or gDNA.

Study processing details: From reference gene primer amplification, estimates of nucleated cell counts were derived. The repertoire was sequenced with immunoSEQ multiplex PCR; TCRdb's copy has only in-frame clones and lacks some. V and J calls and clone size follow that table, whereas D and trimming were derived from the DNA. Of 150,000 to 200,000 clones in the sample, about 88% were seen once. The V gene end was trimmed by 4 bases and the J gene end by 5 bases; junction bases not matched to a gene: 15. Germline values: CDR1 SGHNT, CDR2 YYREEE (reference sequence). The CDR3 is 16 residues long. The sequence came from a woman older than 75 with acute or convalescent COVID-19. Sequenced sample: peripheral blood. The chain links TRBV5-4 to TRBJ2-7; TRBD1 agrees at 7 bases. This chain's CDR3 is CASSPGQTRRIHEQYF. The CDR3 DNA sequence: TGTGCCAGCAGCCCGGGACAGACAAGGAGAATCCACGAGCAGTACTTC. Drawing the rest from reference TRBV5-4 and TRBJ2-7, the complete variable domain is ETGVTQSPTHLIKTRGQQVTLRCSSQSGHNTVSWYQQALGQGPQFIFQYYREEENGRGNFPPRFSGLQFPNYSSELNVNALELDDSALYLCASSPGQTRRIHEQYFGPGTRLTVT.